The sample holds a few counts of the clone carrying this T cell receptor (beta chain). The target antigen is unknown. There were at least 5.5 micrograms of total RNA extracted from every sample. This entry is derived from a study of blood T cells in healthy people across ages. Study results and limitations: Since the PBMCs were unsorted, naive and antigen-experienced cells could not be conclusively compared. Donors of long life had a larger count of naive CD4+ cells and greater diversity than aged donors.

Next came a second PCR, run for roughly 6 to 11 cycles, which used a sample-barcoded 5' primer along with a J-beta primer mix. Each sample provided no less than 2.5 million CDR3-containing paired-end reads. In TCRdb, the 5' RACE reads were re-called with MiXCR into one record per CDR3 protein. The sample yields fewer than 2 million distinct CDR3 sequences, more than 35% seen once. Sequencing input: blood. This clonotype was sampled from a human donor in good health.

The CDR3 spells CASSLAPLQETQYF. CDR3 in DNA: TGTGCCAGCAGTTTAGCGCCACTTCAAGAGACCCAGTACTTC. The V and J genes are TRBV12-3 or TRBV12-4 and TRBJ2-5; the D is unclear. V was shortened by 0 bases and J by 2 bases, with 7 bases between the two germline ends. The CDR3 totals 14 residues.